This TCR beta chain was obtained from a study of high-grade serous ovarian cancer treatment subgroups. In the study overall: Samples averaged around 14,000 reads and 6,900 or so unique TCR beta rearrangements. Study-level findings and limits: Without spatial data, bulk sequencing limits insight into HGSC tumor diversity. Same-patient tumor repertoires overlapped at about 0.1 to 0.8; different patients barely overlapped. Clonal relatedness tracked neoantigen level, and by trend copy number and mutation load.

On this clone: The target antigen is unknown.

Some clones are missing from TCRdb's copy, which holds only in-frame ones; the method was immunoSEQ multiplex PCR. This table holds about 5,700 clones, 60% to 80% found once. The CDR3 spans 11 residues. Germline V gives CDR1 MDHEN, CDR2 SYDVKM. V dropped 3 bases and J dropped 5 bases, with 5 bases sitting between them. Tumor tissue was taken before any definitive surgery or chemotherapy was given. The clonotype comes from a human donor with high-grade serous ovarian cancer. The chain uses TRBV28 and TRBJ2-7; D is undetermined. The sequencing sample was made of tumor tissue. The CDR3 region has the DNA TGTGCCAGCAGTTTTCTGGACGAGCAGTACTTC. This codes for CASSFLDEQYF.